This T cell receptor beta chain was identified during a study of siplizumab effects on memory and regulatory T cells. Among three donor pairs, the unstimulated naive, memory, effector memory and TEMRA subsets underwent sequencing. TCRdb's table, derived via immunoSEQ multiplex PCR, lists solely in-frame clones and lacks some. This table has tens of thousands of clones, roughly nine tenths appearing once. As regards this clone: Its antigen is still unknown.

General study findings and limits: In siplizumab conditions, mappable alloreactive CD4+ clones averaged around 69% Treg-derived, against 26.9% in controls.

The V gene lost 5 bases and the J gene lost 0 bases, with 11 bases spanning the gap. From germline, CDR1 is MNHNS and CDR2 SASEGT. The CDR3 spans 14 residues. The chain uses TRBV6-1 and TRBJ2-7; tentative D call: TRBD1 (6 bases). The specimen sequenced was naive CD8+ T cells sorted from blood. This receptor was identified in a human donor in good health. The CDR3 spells CASSPRTASYEQYF. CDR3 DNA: TGTGCCAGCAGTCCGAGGACAGCCTCCTACGAGCAGTACTTC.